The 6 T cell receptor beta chains below all came from one sample that was sequenced in a study of T-cell memory formation after mild COVID-19. Via MiXCR, TCRdb re-called the 5' RACE reads, giving one row per CDR3 protein. There are 400,000 to 550,000 distinct CDR3 sequences in the sample; approximately 25% occur only once, and around 12% lies in the top ten. The sequencing input was PBMCs or a T cell subset sorted from them (not recorded which). The receptors here all came from an adult woman who had mild COVID-19 (a few samples of this study predate the infection). Cell type and time point are not known.

Only a few counts were recorded for this clonotype. The gene calls are TRBV7-9 and TRBJ2-2; TRBD2 aligns across 9 bases. The CDR3 consists of 16 residues. J gave up 0 bases and V 5 bases, and 4 bases lay outside the gene matches. Germline CDR1 and CDR2: SEHNR and FQNEAQ (reference sequence). DNA of the CDR3: TGTGCCAGCAGCACGACTAGCGGCGCGAACACCGGGGAGCTGTTTTTT. Translating it yields CASSTTSGANTGELFF.

The V and J genes are TRBV10-3 and TRBJ2-2; 8 nucleotides match TRBD2. Germline V CDR1 and CDR2: ENHRY, SYGVKD. The J segment lost 3 bases and the V segment lost 2 bases, leaving 2 bases of the junction unmatched. The CDR3 is 15 residues long. For the CDR3, the DNA is TGTGCCATCAGTGAGACGGGGGGGCACACCGGGGAGCTGTTTTTT. Translating gives CAISETGGHTGELFF.

This chain links TRBV4-1 with TRBJ2-3; D gene unclear. V was pared by 0 bases and J by 6 bases, with 19 bases between. CDR3 length: 17 amino acids. The V gene's germline CDR1 is MGHRA and CDR2 YSYEKL. DNA of the CDR3: TGCGCCAGCAGCCAAGAATTCGGTAGCTCCTCAGGTGATACGCAGTATTTT. As protein: CASSQEFGSSSGDTQYF.

CDR3 sequence reads: CASSNNGQANYEQYF. CDR3 DNA: TGTGCCAGCAGTAATAATGGACAGGCAAACTACGAGCAGTACTTC. The chain joins TRBV7-6 to TRBJ2-7, with 7 nucleotides matching TRBD1. Germline assignment: CDR1 SGHVS and CDR2 FNYEAQ. The CDR3 totals 15 residues. V shed 6 bases and J 3 bases; nucleotides not matched to a gene: 11. Filled out from reference TRBV7-6 and TRBJ2-7, the complete variable domain reads GAGVSQSPRYKVTKRGQDVALRCDPISGHVSLYWYRQALGQGPEFLTYFNYEAQQDKSGLPNDRFSAERPEGSISTLTIQRTEQRDSAMYRCASSNNGQANYEQYFGPGTRLTVT.

This clonotype appeared many times. The J gene is TRBJ2-7, the V gene TRBV12-3 or TRBV12-4; TRBD1 matches at 10 bases. This CDR3 region has 13 residues. The V segment lost 4 bases and the J segment 5 bases; nucleotides outside the gene matches: 2. Here the CDR3 DNA reads TGTGCCAGCAGTTCCGGGACAGGGGACGAGCAGTACTTC. Protein sequence: CASSSGTGDEQYF.

The chain is built from TRBV12-3 or TRBV12-4 and TRBJ1-5; D gene ambiguous. This CDR3 comprises 14 residues. The V end lost 5 bases, the J end lost 3 bases, and 11 bases lay between the germline ends. The CDR3 is CASSPKPYNQPQHF. Written as DNA, the CDR3 is TGTGCCAGCAGTCCCAAGCCTTACAATCAGCCCCAGCATTTT.